This passage covers 2 T cell receptor beta chains from one sample sequenced in a study of response to subunit inactivated influenza vaccine. TCRdb processed the RT-PCR reads anew with MiXCR; each CDR3 protein has one entry. The sample has over 150,000 distinct CDR3 sequences, roughly a tenth seen once; the top ten hold 35% to 40%. Sequencing used CD8+ T cells sorted from PBMCs, obtained less than 30 months after vaccination. Source of these receptors: a man between 50 and 69 years old who received an inactivated influenza vaccine.

This chain joins TRBV7-9 and TRBJ2-2; 9 positions match TRBD2. Trimming took 7 bases from V and 7 from J; bases not matched to a gene: 1. CDR3 length: 12 residues. Germline CDR1 reads SEHNR; CDR2 reads FQNEAQ (reference sequence). CDR3 sequence reads: CASTSGDGELFF. The CDR3 nucleotides read TGTGCCAGCACTAGCGGGGACGGGGAGCTGTTTTTT.

This rearrangement joins TRBV4-3 to TRBJ2-2, with D possibly matching TRBD2 (6 bases). The length of the CDR3 is 15 residues. Germline V gene data show CDR1 as LGHNA and CDR2 as YSLEER. The V and J ends lost 0 bases and 3 bases respectively, with 8 bases between them. The CDR3 DNA reads TGCGCCAGCAGCCAAGAAGGAGGGTACACCGGGGAGCTGTTTTTT. It translates to CASSQEGGYTGELFF.